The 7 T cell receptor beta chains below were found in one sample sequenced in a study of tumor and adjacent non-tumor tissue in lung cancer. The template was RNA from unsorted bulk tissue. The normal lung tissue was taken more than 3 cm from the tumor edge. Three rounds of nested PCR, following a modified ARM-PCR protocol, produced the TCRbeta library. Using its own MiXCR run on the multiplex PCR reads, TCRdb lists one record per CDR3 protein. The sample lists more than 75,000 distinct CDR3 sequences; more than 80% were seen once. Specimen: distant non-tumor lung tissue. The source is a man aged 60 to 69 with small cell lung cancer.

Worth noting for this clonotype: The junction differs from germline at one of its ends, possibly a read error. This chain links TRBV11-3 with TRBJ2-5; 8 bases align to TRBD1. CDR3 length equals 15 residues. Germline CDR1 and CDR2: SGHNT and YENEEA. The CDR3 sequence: CGSSPSRTGYDTQYF. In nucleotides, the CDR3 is TGTGGCAGCAGCCCGAGCCGGACAGGGTACGATACCCAATACTTC.

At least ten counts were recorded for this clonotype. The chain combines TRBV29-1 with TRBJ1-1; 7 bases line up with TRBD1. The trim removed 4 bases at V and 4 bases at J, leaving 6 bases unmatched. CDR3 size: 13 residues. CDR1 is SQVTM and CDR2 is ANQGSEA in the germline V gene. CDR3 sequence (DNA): TGCAGCGTTGTCAGGGGGAGTAGCACTGAAGCTTTCTTT. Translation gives CSVVRGSSTEAFF.

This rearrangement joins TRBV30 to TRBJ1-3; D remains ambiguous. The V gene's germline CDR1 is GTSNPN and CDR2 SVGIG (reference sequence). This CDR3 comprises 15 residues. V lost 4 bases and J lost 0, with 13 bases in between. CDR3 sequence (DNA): TGTGCCTGGACCAAAAGCAGGCACTCTGGAAACACCATATATTTT. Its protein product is CAWTKSRHSGNTIYF.

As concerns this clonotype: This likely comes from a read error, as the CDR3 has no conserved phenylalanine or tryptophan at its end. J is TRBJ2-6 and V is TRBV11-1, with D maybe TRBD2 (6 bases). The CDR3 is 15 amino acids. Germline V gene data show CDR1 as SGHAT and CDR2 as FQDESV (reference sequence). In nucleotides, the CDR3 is TGTGCCAGCAGCCTAGCGTACTCTTGGGCCAACGTCCTGACTCCC. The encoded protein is CASSLAYSWANVLTP.

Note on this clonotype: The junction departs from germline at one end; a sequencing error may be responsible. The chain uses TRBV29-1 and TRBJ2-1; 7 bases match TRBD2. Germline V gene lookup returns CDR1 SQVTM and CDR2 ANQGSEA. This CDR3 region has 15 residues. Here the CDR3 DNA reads TGTAGCGGAGTCCCGTTGCGGGGGTATTACAATGAACAGTTCTTC. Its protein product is CSGVPLRGYYNEQFF.

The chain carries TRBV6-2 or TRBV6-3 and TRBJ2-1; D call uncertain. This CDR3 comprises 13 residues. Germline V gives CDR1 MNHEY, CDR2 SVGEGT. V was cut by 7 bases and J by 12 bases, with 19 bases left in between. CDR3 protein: CASNTGPNIGQFF. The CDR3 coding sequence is TGTGCCAGCAATACCGGTCCTAACATTGGGCAGTTCTTC.

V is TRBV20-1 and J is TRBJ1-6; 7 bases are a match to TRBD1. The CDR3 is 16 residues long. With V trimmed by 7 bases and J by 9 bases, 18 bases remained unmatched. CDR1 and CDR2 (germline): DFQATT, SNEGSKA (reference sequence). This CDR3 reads CSVAETGTGGFSPLHF. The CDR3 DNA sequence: TGCAGTGTTGCCGAGACAGGGACTGGGGGATTTTCACCCCTCCACTTT.